One sample yielded the 21 T cell receptor beta chains listed below, sequenced in a study of control samples from healthy donors and cancer patients. The method was immunoSEQ multiplex PCR; TCRdb's version includes in-frame clones alone and lacks a portion of them. This sample has around 130,000 clones, with roughly 88% found just once. Source material: blood. The receptors derive from a man between 50 and 59 years old in good health.

V usage is TRBV2 and J usage is TRBJ2-1; maybe TRBD2 (5 bases). This CDR3 has 15 amino acids. Germline-derived CDR1 and CDR2 are SNHLY and FYNNEI. V dropped 5 bases and J dropped 3 bases, with 14 bases sitting between them. The CDR3 DNA reads as TGTGCCAGCAGTTCGGACTCCCCCCGCTACAATGAGCAGTTCTTC. Residues: CASSSDSPRYNEQFF.

This rearrangement joins TRBV14 to TRBJ2-7, with 10 positions matching TRBD1. Losses at the gene ends were 4 bases for V and 4 bases for J; bases not matched to a gene: 7. Germline V CDR1 and CDR2: SGHDN, FVKESK. The length of the CDR3 is 15 residues. The CDR3 DNA sequence: TGTGCCAGCAGCCGAGACAGGGGGCCCGGATACGAGCAGTACTTC. Amino acids: CASSRDRGPGYEQYF.

The chain has TRBV28 and TRBJ1-4; D possibly corresponds to TRBD1 (6 bases). The ends were cut back, 6 bases at V and 0 bases at J, with 14 bases in the middle. From germline, CDR1 is MDHEN and CDR2 SYDVKM. The CDR3 is 16 amino acids. In DNA, the CDR3 is TGTGCCAGCAGGACACGGACAGACGCAACTAATGAAAAACTGTTTTTT. This sequence encodes CASRTRTDATNEKLFF.

In its sample, this clone was seen once. The chain joins TRBV7-9 to TRBJ1-1; possible D gene TRBD1, 6 bases. V dropped 4 bases and J dropped 3 bases, with 21 bases sitting between them. The CDR3 has 17 residues. From germline, CDR1 is SEHNR and CDR2 FQNEAQ (reference sequence). CDR3 bases: TGTGCCAGCAGCTCGCCGACAGGAGGATCCGGGGACACTGAAGCTTTCTTT. Protein: CASSSPTGGSGDTEAFF. The variable domain in full, with the rest retrieved from reference TRBV7-9 and TRBJ1-1, is DTGVSQNPRHKITKRGQNVTFRCDPISEHNRLYWYRQTLGQGPEFLTYFQNEAQLEKSRLLSDRFSAERPKGSFSTLEIQRTEQGDSAMYLCASSSPTGGSGDTEAFFGQGTRLTVV.

Note on this clone: Other DNA sequences in this specimen translate into the identical CDR3. The chain joins TRBV6-5 to TRBJ2-5, with a tentative D call TRBD1 (7 bases). CDR1 is MNHEY, CDR2 SVGAGI, per germline. The CDR3 totals 16 residues. V was cut by 0 bases and J by 1 base, with 12 bases left in between. The CDR3, as DNA: TGTGCCAGCAGTTACTCGAGGGGGCGGGGCCAAGAGACCCAGTACTTC. Amino acid sequence: CASSYSRGRGQETQYF.

The chain recombines TRBV7-3 with TRBJ1-2; D is possibly TRBD1 (5 bases). V lost 1 base, J lost 3 bases, and 9 bases lay in between. Germline assignment: CDR1 SGHTA and CDR2 FQGTGA. The CDR3 extends over 14 amino acids. CDR3 protein: CASSLNRNDYGYTF. CDR3 sequence (DNA): TGTGCCAGCAGCTTAAACAGGAATGACTATGGCTACACCTTC.

The CDR3 DNA follows: TGTGCCAGCAGCTTGGAGGGCGGGGTTCTTGCTAATGAAAAACTGTTTTTT. Translation: CASSLEGGVLANEKLFF. The chain combines TRBV5-5 with TRBJ1-4; D is undetermined. CDR1 and CDR2 (germline): SGHKS, YYEKEE (reference sequence). V was shortened by 0 bases and J by 3 bases, with 15 bases between the two germline ends. This CDR3 contains 17 residues.

This sequence joins TRBV5-8 and TRBJ1-3, with 7 nucleotides matching TRBD1. CDR1 and CDR2 from the germline V gene are SGHTS and YDEGEE. V lost 2 bases, J lost 1 base, and 3 bases stayed unmatched. The CDR3 runs 15 residues. CDR3 amino acids: CASSLQGLSGNTIYF. CDR3 DNA: TGTGCCAGCAGCTTACAGGGGCTTTCTGGAAACACCATATATTTT.

V and J are TRBV3-1 (or the pseudogene TRBV3-2) and TRBJ1-5; weak D call: TRBD1 (6 bases). Trimming removed 0 bases from V and 2 bases from J, with 20 bases in between. Germline V lookup: CDR1 LGHDT, CDR2 YNNKEL (reference sequence). This CDR3 is built from 19 residues. CDR3: CASSQDFPGHYMGNQPQHF. In nucleotides, the CDR3 is TGTGCCAGCAGCCAAGATTTCCCGGGACATTATATGGGCAATCAGCCCCAGCATTTT.

V usage is TRBV7-5 and J usage is TRBJ1-5; the D call in the table, TRBD1, was not verified against the DNA. TRBV7-5 is classified as a pseudogene. The CDR3 covers 16 residues. CDR3 coding DNA: TGTGTCAGAAGCCCAACAAGACAGAAGCTTGGGTTACCCCAGCATTTT. Encoded protein: CVRSPTRQKLGLPQHF.

The V call is TRBV6-5, the J call TRBJ2-5; D perhaps matches TRBD2 (5 bases). Trimming took off 8 bases at V and 5 bases at J, with 21 bases between the two ends. CDR1 is MNHEY and CDR2 is SVGAGI in the germline V gene. This CDR3 region has 15 residues. The CDR3 loop reads CASQMRPGMYETQYF. In DNA form, the CDR3 reads TGTGCCAGCCAAATGCGACCGGGGATGTACGAGACCCAGTACTTC.

This rearrangement joins TRBV18 to TRBJ1-4, with D tentatively TRBD1 (5 bases). Germline CDR1 is KGHSH and CDR2 is LQKENI. V was pared by 6 bases and J by 7 bases, with 21 bases between. The CDR3 has 16 amino acids. The CDR3 nucleotides read TGTGCCAGCTCGCTGGGGACGAGGGGATTTGGTGAAAAACTGTTTTTT. Translated, it gives CASSLGTRGFGEKLFF.

This chain uses TRBV21-1 with TRBJ2-7; the D segment call TRBD2 is taken from the table without a DNA check. TRBV21-1 represents a pseudogene. The CDR3 runs to 13 residues. The CDR3 is CASSTRLRCEQYF. The CDR3 region has the DNA TGTGCCAGCAGCACCCGACTCCGATGCGAGCAGTACTTC.

This clone was observed a handful of times. This chain uses TRBV28 with TRBJ2-5, with 8 nucleotides matching TRBD1. Germline trimming cut 10 bases from V and 3 bases from J; bases unmatched to any gene: 7. The CDR3 extends over 13 amino acids. Germline V gene lookup returns CDR1 MDHEN and CDR2 SYDVKM. CDR3 in DNA: TGTGCCACCCAGACAGGGGACAAAGAGACCCAGTACTTC. Translation gives CATQTGDKETQYF. The full variable domain, with the rest looked up from reference TRBV28 and TRBJ2-5, is DVKVTQSSRYLVKRTGEKVFLECVQDMDHENMFWYRQDPGLGLRLIYFSYDVKMKEKGDIPEGYSVSREKKERFSLILESASTNQTSMYLCATQTGDKETQYFGPGTRLLVL.

This clone was found once. The DNA for the CDR3 is TGTGCCAGCAGCCCCCCGCGGTCGGGGTTAGAGACCCAGTACTTC. The encoded protein is CASSPPRSGLETQYF. The chain is built from TRBV6-2 or TRBV6-3 and TRBJ2-5; a weak D match, TRBD2 (5 bases). Deletions cut 6 bases from V and 4 bases from J, with 18 bases between. The germline V gene has CDR1 MNHEY and CDR2 SVGEGT. The CDR3 consists of 15 residues.

This chain uses TRBV7-9 with TRBJ2-1; the match to TRBD1 covers 7 bases. V lost 7 bases and J lost 7; bases outside the gene matches: 4. Germline loops: CDR1 SEHNR, CDR2 FQNEAQ (reference sequence). This CDR3 spans 12 amino acids. The CDR3 region is CASTPGGNEQFF. The DNA of the CDR3 is TGTGCCAGCACTCCAGGGGGAAATGAGCAGTTCTTC.

This chain connects TRBV6-7 to TRBJ2-7; 12 bases map to TRBD2. TRBV6-7 belongs to the ORF category, with a function that is uncertain. The CDR3 is 19 amino acids. The CDR3 protein is CASSYTADGAGTSGPAGLV. The DNA for the CDR3 is TGTGCCAGCAGTTACACCGCGGACGGGGCCGGGACTAGCGGGCCCGCAGGCTTGGTC.

The chain links TRBV2 to TRBJ1-2; a possible D gene is TRBD1 (6 bases). The CDR3 sequence is 13 residues long. V dropped 10 bases and J dropped 4 bases, with 16 bases sitting between them. Per the germline V gene, CDR1 is SNHLY and CDR2 is FYNNEI. This chain's CDR3 is CATYRDGGYGYTF. As DNA, the CDR3 is TGTGCCACTTACAGGGATGGTGGCTATGGCTACACCTTC.

This chain links TRBV20-1 with TRBJ2-4; 8 nucleotides line up with TRBD1. In germline, CDR1 is DFQATT, CDR2 SNEGSKA (reference sequence). The CDR3 loop spans 10 amino acids. The junction had 4 bases not matched to a gene; V was cut back by 4 bases and J by 14 bases. The CDR3 DNA is TGCAGTGCTATGGACAGGGAAAAGTACTTC. The encoded protein is CSAMDREKYF.

The chain recombines TRBV25-1 with TRBJ2-7; a weak D match, TRBD1 (7 bases). CDR3 length: 15 amino acids. CDR1 MGHDK and CDR2 SYGVNS come from the germline V gene. The V and J ends lost 3 bases and 3 bases respectively, with 15 bases between them. The CDR3 nucleotides read TGTGCCAGCAGTGAGACAGGGACTTCTATCTACGAGCAGTACTTC. Its protein is CASSETGTSIYEQYF.

The rearrangement links TRBV11-2 to TRBJ2-2; D is unclear. V lost 2 bases, J lost 2 bases, and 6 bases lay in between. Germline V gives CDR1 SGHAT, CDR2 FQNNGV. The CDR3 runs to 14 residues. The DNA for the CDR3 is TGTGCCAGCAGCTTAAAGTTCAACACCGGGGAGCTGTTTTTT. Protein sequence: CASSLKFNTGELFF.